These 28 T cell receptor beta chains were sequenced from one sample in a study of radiotherapy plus CTLA-4 blockade in lung cancer. Profiled with immunoSEQ multiplex PCR; TCRdb holds only in-frame clones, not every one. The sample has 30,000 or so clones; around 70% are singletons. Sample: peripheral blood, taken from a patient treated with radiotherapy plus ipilimumab. These receptor sequences come from a human donor with non-small cell lung cancer who had stable disease on radiotherapy plus ipilimumab.

The rearrangement uses TRBV5-1 and TRBJ2-3, with a weak D call TRBD2 (6 bases). The CDR3 spans 15 residues. The V end lost 1 base, the J end lost 4 bases, and 13 bases lay between the germline ends. Per germline, CDR1 SGHRS and CDR2 YFSETQ. The CDR3 bases are TGCGCCAGCAGCTTGTTGCCCGGGACTTCAGATACGCAGTATTTT. This encodes CASSLLPGTSDTQYF.

The chain has TRBV7-2 and TRBJ2-3; a weak D match, TRBD1 (6 bases). V dropped 1 base and J dropped 1 base, with 9 bases sitting between them. The CDR3 contains 15 residues. The V gene's germline CDR1 is SGHTA and CDR2 FQGNSA. CDR3 in DNA: TGTGCCAGCAGCTTAGGCAGGGGAGGCACAGATACGCAGTATTTT. It yields the protein CASSLGRGGTDTQYF. The entire variable domain, with the rest obtained from reference TRBV7-2 and TRBJ2-3, is as follows: GAGVSQSPSNKVTEKGKDVELRCDPISGHTALYWYRQSLGQGLEFLIYFQGNSAPDKSGLPSDRFSAERTGGSVSTLTIQRTQQEDSAVYLCASSLGRGGTDTQYFGPGTRLTVL.

The gene calls are TRBV6-4 and TRBJ2-2, with 12 bases matching TRBD2. Losses at the gene ends were 2 bases for V and 0 bases for J; bases not matched to a gene: 1. This CDR3 comprises 17 residues. In germline, CDR1 is MRHNA, CDR2 SNTAGT. For the CDR3, the DNA is TGTGCCAGCAGTGACCGGACTAGCGGGGCGAACACCGGGGAGCTGTTTTTT. It translates to CASSDRTSGANTGELFF.

This clone was seen a single time. The chain carries TRBV7-9 and TRBJ2-7; D remains ambiguous. The V gene lost 5 bases and the J gene lost 0 bases, with 14 bases spanning the gap. The germline V gene has CDR1 SEHNR and CDR2 FQNEAQ (reference sequence). The CDR3 covers 15 residues. Here the CDR3 DNA reads TGTGCCAGCAGCGACAAAGCACAGATCTCCTACGAGCAGTACTTC. Amino acids: CASSDKAQISYEQYF.

The V and J genes are TRBV11-2 and TRBJ2-1; TRBD2 matches 8 bases. The CDR3 length is 15 residues. V shed 1 base and J 6 bases; nucleotides not matched to a gene: 5. The germline gives CDR1 SGHAT, CDR2 FQNNGV. The CDR3 reads CASSLAGTRVNEQFF. CDR3 in DNA: TGTGCCAGCAGCTTAGCCGGGACTAGGGTCAATGAGCAGTTCTTC.

The chain couples TRBV6-6 to TRBJ2-2, with D possibly being TRBD2 (5 bases). In germline, CDR1 is MNHNY, CDR2 SVGAGI (reference sequence). Trimming pared 7 bases from V and 2 bases from J, leaving 11 bases between. The CDR3 is made up of 14 amino acids. CDR3 sequence (DNA): TGTGCCAGCAAAAAGCGGAGAAACACCGGGGAGCTGTTTTTT. Its protein is CASKKRRNTGELFF.

CDR3 bases: TGTGCCAGCAGCTTAGTGGGGCTAGCGGGAGAGCTGTTTTTT. Amino acids: CASSLVGLAGELFF. This rearrangement joins TRBV11-2 to TRBJ2-2, with 9 bases lining up with TRBD2. The CDR3 is made up of 14 amino acids. Germline V CDR1 and CDR2: SGHAT, FQNNGV. V lost 1 base, J lost 11 bases, and 5 bases stayed unmatched.

The chain recombines TRBV19 with TRBJ1-3; D is unresolved. The V end was cut by 10 bases, the J end by 4 bases, with 17 bases between. Germline CDR1 is LNHDA and CDR2 is SQIVND (reference sequence). This CDR3 contains 14 residues. The CDR3 is CATRSGVRGNTIYF. CDR3 nucleotides: TGTGCCACCCGTTCTGGAGTGAGAGGAAACACCATATATTTT.

This clone has a single count. The V gene is TRBV29-1, the J gene TRBJ2-7; D not certain. Trimming removed 2 bases at V and 7 bases at J, with 9 bases between. There are 11 residues in the CDR3. Germline V gene lookup returns CDR1 SQVTM and CDR2 ANQGSEA. CDR3 coding DNA: TGCAGCGTTGAAACTCGGCATGAGCAGTACTTC. Its translation is CSVETRHEQYF.

The chain employs TRBV27 and TRBJ1-1; D gene uncertain. The CDR3 is 15 residues long. In germline, CDR1 is MNHEY, CDR2 SMNVEV (reference sequence). V lost 5 bases and J 9 bases, leaving 22 bases between the germline ends. This chain's CDR3 is CASSPIFREAPKAFF. The CDR3 DNA reads as TGTGCCAGCAGTCCTATCTTCCGGGAGGCTCCCAAAGCTTTCTTT.

This sequence joins TRBV11-3 and TRBJ2-1; D call uncertain. CDR1 and CDR2 from the germline V gene are SGHNT and YENEEA. Trimming removed 7 bases at V and 6 bases at J, with 10 bases between. CDR3 length equals 12 residues. The CDR3 reads CASTLDFNEQFF. The CDR3 DNA sequence: TGTGCCAGCACCCTCGATTTCAATGAGCAGTTCTTC.

The chain combines TRBV5-4 with TRBJ2-1; tentative D call: TRBD2 (6 bases). Germline values: CDR1 SGHNT, CDR2 YYREEE (reference sequence). The CDR3 has 16 amino acids. V lost 0 bases to trimming and J lost 3 bases, with 13 bases between them. The CDR3 protein is CASSLDRGAGYNEQFF. DNA for the CDR3: TGTGCCAGCAGCTTGGACCGGGGAGCGGGCTACAATGAGCAGTTCTTC.

Only one count was recorded for this clone. This chain links TRBV18 with TRBJ2-7; the D is unclear. The germline gives CDR1 KGHSH, CDR2 LQKENI. Trimming took 2 bases from V and 1 from J, leaving 3 bases between them. This CDR3 has 12 residues. This CDR3 reads CASSPSSYEQYF. CDR3 DNA sequence: TGTGCCAGCTCACCATCATCCTACGAGCAGTACTTC.

This clone was counted once. The genes are TRBV7-4 and TRBJ1-3; D not certain. Germline values: CDR1 SGHVT, CDR2 SQSDAQ. The CDR3 length is 15 residues. V was cut by 0 bases and J by 6 bases, with 12 bases left in between. The chain's CDR3 is CASSLALPSVNTIYF. DNA for the CDR3: TGTGCCAGCAGCTTAGCTTTACCGTCGGTAAACACCATATATTTT.

The genes are TRBV7-6 and TRBJ1-4, with TRBD1 as a possible D gene (5 bases). V shed 7 bases and J shed 5 bases, with 17 bases lying between them. This CDR3 has 15 amino acids. Germline CDR1 reads SGHVS; CDR2 reads FNYEAQ. CDR3 in DNA: TGTGCCAGCACGGAATCGGGGCAGGGCAATGAAAAACTGTTTTTT. It encodes CASTESGQGNEKLFF.

This chain connects TRBV30 to TRBJ2-1, with D uncertain. The CDR3 has 12 residues. V was trimmed by 3 bases and J by 6 bases, leaving 9 bases between them. The germline V gene encodes CDR1 GTSNPN and CDR2 SVGIG (reference sequence). CDR3: CAWSGLPNEQFF. In DNA form, the CDR3 reads TGTGCCTGGAGCGGGCTACCCAATGAGCAGTTCTTC.

CDR3 in DNA: TGTGCCAGCAGGGTGACAGAGTATAGCAATCAGCCCCAGCATTTT. It encodes CASRVTEYSNQPQHF. This chain connects TRBV6-1 to TRBJ1-5, with D possibly being TRBD1 (5 bases). This CDR3 comprises 15 residues. V lost 6 bases and J 0 bases, leaving 12 bases between the germline ends. Germline V gene lookup returns CDR1 MNHNS and CDR2 SASEGT.

There are a few counts of this clone. V usage is TRBV5-1 and J usage is TRBJ1-2, with D possibly matching TRBD1 (6 bases). Trimming took 4 bases from V and 11 from J, leaving 15 bases between them. The CDR3 sequence is 12 residues long. From germline, CDR1 is SGHRS and CDR2 YFSETQ. The CDR3 DNA reads as TGCGCCAGCAGCGGTGACAGGCTCAATTACACCTTC. It yields the protein CASSGDRLNYTF. Full variable domain (rest looked up from reference TRBV5-1 and TRBJ1-2): KAGVTQTPRYLIKTRGQQVTLSCSPISGHRSVSWYQQTPGQGLQFLFEYFSETQRNKGNFPGRFSGRQFSNSRSEMNVSTLELGDSALYLCASSGDRLNYTFGSGTRLTVV.

This clone has just one count. The chain employs TRBV6-4 and TRBJ2-1; 8 bases are shared with TRBD2. Trimming at V came to 2 bases and at J to 0 bases, leaving 0 bases not matched to a gene. The CDR3 covers 15 residues. The germline V gene encodes CDR1 MRHNA and CDR2 SNTAGT. CDR3 bases: TGTGCCAGCAGTGACACTAGCGGCTCCTACAATGAGCAGTTCTTC. As protein: CASSDTSGSYNEQFF.

V is TRBV18 and J is TRBJ2-2; D ambiguous. CDR3 size: 14 residues. The germline gives CDR1 KGHSH, CDR2 LQKENI. V was clipped by 2 bases and J by 7 bases, with 11 bases between them. In DNA form, the CDR3 reads TGTGCCAGCTCACCAATCCAGAGCAACGGGGAGCTGTTTTTT. It is translated as CASSPIQSNGELFF.

The chain uses TRBV6-5 and TRBJ1-1; no clear D gene. The V end lost 11 bases, the J end lost 2 bases, and 12 bases lay between the germline ends. The V gene's germline CDR1 is MNHEY and CDR2 SVGAGI. The CDR3 is made up of 12 amino acids. CDR3 in DNA: TGTGCCGTAAGAAAGGGTAACACTGAAGCTTTCTTT. Translated: CAVRKGNTEAFF.

This clone showed up just once. This chain connects TRBV19 to TRBJ2-2, with D possibly being TRBD1 (5 bases). Trimming left V 8 bases short and J 2 bases short, with 12 bases between. The CDR3 sequence is 14 residues long. Germline V gives CDR1 LNHDA, CDR2 SQIVND (reference sequence). CDR3 DNA sequence: TGTGCCAGTTGCACAGGTTTTAACACCGGGGAGCTGTTTTTT. It translates to CASCTGFNTGELFF. The variable domain in full, with the rest retrieved from reference TRBV19 and TRBJ2-2, is DGGITQSPKYLFRKEGQNVTLSCEQNLNHDAMYWYRQDPGQGLRLIYYSQIVNDFQKGDIAEGYSVSREKKESFPLTVTSAQKNPTAFYLCASCTGFNTGELFFGEGSRLTVL.

The chain recombines TRBV28 with TRBJ1-4, with D tentatively TRBD1 (5 bases). Trimming pared 5 bases from V and 8 bases from J, leaving 18 bases between. The CDR3 extends over 15 amino acids. Germline CDR1 MDHEN, CDR2 SYDVKM. This CDR3 reads CASSKTGGMGEKLFF. CDR3 DNA: TGTGCCAGCAGTAAGACCGGGGGTATGGGAGAAAAACTGTTTTTT.

The V and J genes are TRBV7-8 and TRBJ2-1, with 11 bases that match TRBD2. The CDR3 covers 16 residues. Trimming took 4 bases from V and 7 from J; bases not matched to a gene: 9. Germline loops: CDR1 SGHVS, CDR2 FQNEAQ. CDR3 sequence (DNA): TGTGCCAGCAGCTCGGTACTAGCGGGAGTGACAAATGAGCAGTTCTTC. Translated, it gives CASSSVLAGVTNEQFF.

Turning to this clone: The sample holds other DNA sequences that translate to the same CDR3. The rearrangement joins TRBV10-3 to TRBJ1-5, with 9 bases lining up with TRBD1. Unmatched junction bases numbered 7, after V lost 4 bases and J lost 6 bases. Germline V gene data show CDR1 as ENHRY and CDR2 as SYGVKD. The CDR3 extends over 15 amino acids. The CDR3 coding sequence is TGTGCCATCAGTGCGCTACAGGGGGCAGTTCAGCCCCAGCATTTT. Translation gives CAISALQGAVQPQHF.

The rearrangement uses TRBV18 and TRBJ1-4; D not resolved. CDR3 length equals 15 residues. With 8 bases removed from V and 0 bases from J, the gap between germline ends came to 13 bases. In germline, CDR1 is KGHSH, CDR2 LQKENI. CDR3 sequence (DNA): TGTGCCAGCACCGAGCAACGCGCAACTAATGAAAAACTGTTTTTT. This encodes CASTEQRATNEKLFF.

As for this clone: Within the sample, other DNA sequences also encode this same CDR3. The gene calls are TRBV18 and TRBJ1-1; no definite D call. The CDR3 sequence is 14 residues long. V was trimmed by 1 base and J by 1 base, leaving 7 bases between them. Germline V CDR1 and CDR2: KGHSH, LQKENI. CDR3 DNA: TGTGCCAGCTCACCACGGGCGGAGAACACTGAAGCTTTCTTT. Encoded protein: CASSPRAENTEAFF.

This clone was recorded a few times. The V call is TRBV5-1, the J call TRBJ2-1, with TRBD2 identical over 11 bases. Germline CDR1 SGHRS, CDR2 YFSETQ. J lost 11 bases, V lost 5 bases, and 15 bases had no gene match. CDR3 length equals 16 residues. The CDR3 protein is CASSSDPGLADTKQFF. CDR3 nucleotide sequence: TGCGCCAGCAGTTCCGATCCGGGACTAGCGGACACGAAGCAGTTCTTC.